These 31 T cell receptor beta chains were sequenced from one sample in a study of tumor-infiltrating lymphocytes in oesophageal squamous cell carcinoma (dated by TCRdb to 2015 to 2016). Receptor libraries were prepared by PCR. Sequencer: Illumina HiSeq 2000. TCRdb passed the public sequencing reads through fastp at Q25 and MiXCR, retaining productive beta sequences. Here each entry gathers all rows of one CDR3 protein and keeps the most common genes and DNA. The sample has about 18,000 distinct CDR3 sequences on record, about 40% of them singletons. The ten biggest clones cover roughly 40% of the sample. The material sequenced was blood. These receptors were taken from a female donor with esophageal squamous cell carcinoma.

This clonotype came up many times. The V call is TRBV25-1, the J call TRBJ2-5; D gene ambiguous. The ends were cut back, 4 bases at V and 5 bases at J, with 5 bases in the middle. Germline loops: CDR1 MGHDK, CDR2 SYGVNS. This CDR3 comprises 11 residues. CDR3 bases: TGTGCCAGCAGTGCCGCCGAGACCCAGTACTTC. This codes for CASSAAETQYF.

This clonotype showed up just a few times. V and J are TRBV9 and TRBJ2-3; 8 bases are shared with TRBD2. V lost 3 bases to trimming and J lost 4 bases; unmatched junction nucleotides: 10. Germline loops: CDR1 SGDLS, CDR2 YYNGEE. There are 16 residues in the CDR3. CDR3 sequence (DNA): TGTGCCAGCAGCGAGGGACTAGTTGCATTTGCAGATACGCAGTATTTT. This sequence encodes CASSEGLVAFADTQYF.

This clonotype was observed many times. The chain carries TRBV6-1 and TRBJ2-7; D gene unclear. Germline V gene data show CDR1 as MNHNS and CDR2 as SASEGT. The V end lost 7 bases, the J end lost 2 bases, and 6 bases lay between the germline ends. CDR3 length: 11 residues. CDR3 nucleotides: TGTGCCAGCAACGGAGCCTACGAGCAGTACTTC. It is translated as CASNGAYEQYF.

This clonotype was seen ten or more times. This chain links TRBV11-3 with TRBJ1-3; 8 bases agree with TRBD1. The trim removed 5 bases at V and 0 bases at J, leaving 3 bases unmatched. Germline V lookup: CDR1 SGHNT, CDR2 YENEEA. The length of the CDR3 is 15 residues. CDR3 coding DNA: TGTGCCAGCAGCCCCGGACAGGGCTCTGGAAACACCATATATTTT. It encodes CASSPGQGSGNTIYF.

This sequence joins TRBV5-1 and TRBJ1-2; D unresolved. The CDR3 length is 12 residues. Per germline, CDR1 SGHRS and CDR2 YFSETQ. With 0 bases removed from V and 6 bases from J, the gap between germline ends came to 6 bases. The CDR3 sequence: CASSLGQNGYTF. In nucleotides, the CDR3 is TGCGCCAGCAGCTTGGGTCAGAATGGCTACACCTTC. Looking up the rest from reference TRBV5-1 and TRBJ1-2 gives the full variable domain: KAGVTQTPRYLIKTRGQQVTLSCSPISGHRSVSWYQQTPGQGLQFLFEYFSETQRNKGNFPGRFSGRQFSNSRSEMNVSTLELGDSALYLCASSLGQNGYTFGSGTRLTVV.

This clonotype was observed a few times. No DNA is shown, since the ends of the CDR3 on it are uncertain; the CDR3 is the one TCRdb lists. The chain links TRBV5-4 to TRBJ2-6; the D call TRBD1 from the table was never checked on the DNA. Germline V gives CDR1 SGHNT, CDR2 YYREEE (reference sequence). The CDR3 has 20 amino acids, counting both end residues. This chain's CDR3 is CASSPLTGPSERALWLHLRF.

The rearrangement links TRBV11-2 to TRBJ2-1; 7 bases are shared with TRBD1. Germline V gives CDR1 SGHAT, CDR2 FQNNGV. This CDR3 region has 15 residues. J lost 0 bases, V lost 5 bases, and 4 bases had no gene match. CDR3 sequence reads: CASSSRDSSYNEQFF. The CDR3 coding sequence is TGTGCCAGCAGCAGCCGGGACAGCTCCTACAATGAGCAGTTCTTC.

This clonotype was counted ten times or more. J is TRBJ2-5 and V is TRBV4-2; 8 nucleotides agree with TRBD1. Germline V gene data show CDR1 as LGHNA and CDR2 as YNFKEQ. The V segment lost 0 bases and the J segment 4 bases; nucleotides outside the gene matches: 1. The length of the CDR3 is 14 residues. The chain's CDR3 is CASSQEDRGETQYF. Here the CDR3 DNA reads TGTGCCAGCAGCCAAGAAGACAGGGGAGAGACCCAGTACTTC.

This clonotype was recorded a few times. CDR3 sequence reads: CASSRSSGSNEQFF. CDR3 DNA: TGTGCCAGCAGCCGATCTAGCGGGAGCAATGAGCAGTTCTTC. This chain links TRBV7-6 with TRBJ2-5, with 10 bases aligning to TRBD2. The end of the DNA is better explained by TRBJ2-1, so the J call may be wrong. Germline assignment: CDR1 SGHVS and CDR2 FNYEAQ. The CDR3 length is 14 residues.

The chain is built from TRBV7-8 and TRBJ2-3, with no clear D. CDR3 length: 15 residues. Germline CDR1 reads SGHVS; CDR2 reads FQNEAQ. Trimming took off 1 base at V and 0 bases at J, with 8 bases between the two ends. The CDR3 region is CASSLVTASTDTQYF. The CDR3 DNA sequence: TGTGCCAGCAGCTTAGTTACAGCTAGCACAGATACGCAGTATTTT.

The CDR3 here is CASSYSAVRRTDTQYF. Here the CDR3 DNA reads TGTGCCAGCAGTTACTCGGCGGTTAGACGCACAGATACGCAGTATTTT. The V call is TRBV6-6, the J call TRBJ2-3, with D unclear. The CDR3 loop spans 16 amino acids. Germline values: CDR1 MNHNY, CDR2 SVGAGI (reference sequence). Trimming pared 0 bases from V and 1 base from J, leaving 11 bases between.

This clonotype was found many times. This sequence joins TRBV3-1 and TRBJ2-3, with unresolved D. This CDR3 comprises 13 residues. Trimming took off 5 bases at V and 1 base at J, with 7 bases between the two ends. Germline CDR1 and CDR2: LGHDT and YNNKEL (reference sequence). In DNA form, the CDR3 reads TGTGCCAGCAGCGGAACAGGCACAGATACGCAGTATTTT. This gives the protein CASSGTGTDTQYF.

There are many counts of this clonotype. A much bigger clone sits one base away, suggesting this may be a read error. The chain has TRBV6-1 and TRBJ2-7, with 7 bases matching TRBD1. V shed 5 bases and J 7 bases; nucleotides not matched to a gene: 8. The length of the CDR3 is 13 residues. Germline V gene sequence: CDR1 MNHNS, CDR2 SASEGT. This chain's CDR3 is CASSMTGYNEQYF. The CDR3 region has the DNA TGTGCCAGCAGTATGACAGGGTACAATGAGCAGTACTTC.

The V and J genes are TRBV4-3 and TRBJ1-3, with a possible D match to TRBD1 (5 bases). CDR1 LGHNA and CDR2 YSLEER come from the germline V gene. This CDR3 has 16 residues. V lost 4 bases and J lost 3, with 16 bases in between. CDR3 residues: CASSLTSGGGGNTIYF. Written as DNA, the CDR3 is TGCGCCAGCAGCCTAACCTCGGGGGGAGGTGGAAACACCATATATTTT.

This clonotype was detected ten times or more. The CDR3 DNA sequence: TGTGCCAGCAGCACCAGGACTAGCGGCCTACGAGGACCATACTATGAGCAGTTCTTC. Translation: CASSTRTSGLRGPYYEQFF. The chain is built from TRBV7-9 and TRBJ2-1; 10 positions agree with TRBD2. CDR1 and CDR2 (germline): SEHNR, FQNEAQ (reference sequence). V lost 5 bases to trimming and J lost 8 bases; unmatched junction nucleotides: 21. CDR3 length equals 19 residues.

The chain joins TRBV12-3 or TRBV12-4 to TRBJ2-5; D not certain. Near its end, the DNA agrees better with TRBJ2-7, so the J call may be wrong. This CDR3 comprises 13 residues. For the CDR3, the DNA is TGTGCCAGCAGCACCTTGACTCCCTACGAGCAGTACTTC. This sequence encodes CASSTLTPYEQYF.

V gene TRBV7-3 combines with J gene TRBJ2-7; TRBD1 is a possible D gene (5 bases). CDR1 and CDR2 (germline): SGHTA, FQGTGA. CDR3 length: 14 residues. V was pared by 5 bases and J by 7 bases, with 18 bases between. CDR3 bases: TGTGCCAGCAGCCGACAGAGCTCCTACAATGAGCAGTACTTC. Protein: CASSRQSSYNEQYF.

The chain uses TRBV11-1 and TRBJ2-5, with TRBD2 matching over 8 bases. The tail of the sequence fits TRBJ2-7 better, so the J call may be wrong. The CDR3 has 18 amino acids. The germline gives CDR1 SGHAT, CDR2 FQDESV (reference sequence). CDR3 nucleotide sequence: TGTGCCAGCAGCTTAGCTAAAAGACGCGGGACTAGCTCCTACGAGCAGTACTTC. Encoded protein: CASSLAKRRGTSSYEQYF.

This rearrangement joins TRBV7-2 to TRBJ2-6; 7 positions match TRBD2. This CDR3 region has 15 residues. V shed 3 bases and J 2 bases; nucleotides not matched to a gene: 1. Per the germline V gene, CDR1 is SGHTA and CDR2 is FQGNSA. CDR3 protein: CASSFAGAGANVLTF. DNA for the CDR3: TGTGCCAGCAGCTTTGCGGGAGCTGGGGCCAACGTCCTGACTTTC.

At least ten counts were recorded for this clonotype. The chain uses TRBV24-1 and TRBJ2-5; D ambiguous. V dropped 6 bases and J dropped 5 bases, with 12 bases sitting between them. This CDR3 spans 13 amino acids. CDR1 and CDR2 (germline): KGHDR, SFDVKD. Here the CDR3 reads CATSYGPRETQYF. The CDR3 region has the DNA TGTGCCACCAGTTATGGGCCCAGGGAGACCCAGTACTTC.

This chain uses TRBV7-2 with TRBJ2-7; TRBD2 matches 10 bases. Germline CDR1 and CDR2: SGHTA and FQGNSA. The CDR3 covers 15 residues. J lost 4 bases, V lost 2 bases, and 5 bases had no gene match. Here the CDR3 DNA reads TGTGCCAGCAGCTTAACTCTAGCGGGAGCTTACGAGCAGTACTTC. Encoded protein: CASSLTLAGAYEQYF.

This chain uses TRBV14 with TRBJ2-7, with 8 bases aligning to TRBD2. The J call is uncertain, as TRBJ2-1 better fits the DNA end. This CDR3 has 17 residues. CDR1 and CDR2 (germline): SGHDN, FVKESK. The DNA of the CDR3 is TGTGCCAGCAGCCAAGAGTATCGACTAGCGTACTACAATGAGCAGTTCTTC. Translating it yields CASSQEYRLAYYNEQFF.

This clonotype was observed a handful of times. Compared with germline, one end of the junction differs, possibly owing to a read error. The CDR3 spells CASSRKAGTENSPLHF. The CDR3 DNA reads TGTGCCAGCAGCCGTAAAGCCGGGACCGAAAATTCACCCCTCCACTTC. This chain links TRBV7-2 with TRBJ1-6; possible D gene TRBD1, 5 bases. CDR1 and CDR2 (germline): SGHTA, FQGNSA. CDR3 length: 16 amino acids.

In its sample, this clonotype was seen many times. The chain is built from TRBV3-1 and TRBJ2-1; D is ambiguous. The V end was cut by 0 bases, the J end by 5 bases, with 11 bases between. Germline V gene data show CDR1 as LGHDT and CDR2 as YNNKEL (reference sequence). CDR3 length equals 15 residues. The CDR3 protein is CASSQEIRPNNEQFF. CDR3 sequence (DNA): TGTGCCAGCAGCCAAGAGATTCGGCCCAACAATGAGCAGTTCTTC.

The table lists this clonotype with many counts. The chain has TRBV12-3 or TRBV12-4 and TRBJ2-7; D is unresolved. Trimming stripped 5 bases from V and 7 bases from J, with 18 bases between. The CDR3 contains 14 residues. The CDR3 coding sequence is TGTGCCAGCAGTCCGGTCTCCGTGTACAATGAGCAGTACTTC. This sequence encodes CASSPVSVYNEQYF.

CDR3 DNA: TGTGCCAGCAGCTTGTGGAAGTACAATGAGCAGTTCTTC. Its translation: CASSLWKYNEQFF. This chain joins TRBV5-6 and TRBJ2-1; D remains ambiguous. CDR1 and CDR2 from the germline V gene are SGHDT and YYEEEE. V was cut by 1 base and J by 4 bases, with 6 bases left in between. This CDR3 is 13 amino acids long.

The sample holds many counts of this clonotype. A read error may be the cause here, since a much bigger clone is one base away. The chain links TRBV7-2 to TRBJ2-5, with 7 nucleotides matching TRBD2. V was clipped by 7 bases and J by 11 bases; unmatched bases: 19. This CDR3 contains 15 residues. Germline CDR1 SGHTA, CDR2 FQGNSA. The CDR3 region is CASTLHASGYNEQYF. The CDR3, as DNA: TGTGCCAGCACCCTCCATGCTAGCGGTTACAATGAGCAGTACTTC.

In the case of this clonotype: An end of the junction differs from the germline gene, which may be a read error. The rearrangement uses TRBV7-2 and TRBJ1-6, with D possibly TRBD1 on 6 matching bases. This CDR3 is built from 16 residues. In germline, CDR1 is SGHTA, CDR2 FQGNSA. Written as DNA, the CDR3 is TGTGCCAGCAGCTTAGGGACTAGCGGGAGGGGGTACGAGCAGTACTTT. Residues: CASSLGTSGRGYEQYF.

This chain joins TRBV5-3 and TRBJ1-2; 8 bases are shared with TRBD1. TRBV5-3 counts as an open reading frame of uncertain function. The CDR3 runs to 16 residues. V dropped 8 bases and J dropped 4; count of bases not matched to a gene: 16. The CDR3 DNA follows: TGTGCCAGCACCTATTTCGGACAGGGACGAGGCTATGGCTACACCTTC. Its protein is CASTYFGQGRGYGYTF.

This clonotype has a count of ten or more. As DNA, the CDR3 is TGTGCCAGCAGCTTTTCCGGGACAGATACGCAGTATTTT. Encoded protein: CASSFSGTDTQYF. V gene TRBV5-8 combines with J gene TRBJ2-3; the D is unclear. Germline V gene lookup returns CDR1 SGHTS and CDR2 YDEGEE. CDR3 length equals 13 residues. Trimming took off 2 bases at V and 3 bases at J, with 7 bases between the two ends.

Comment on this clonotype: Since no conserved phenylalanine or tryptophan closes the CDR3, a read error is the likely cause. The limits of the CDR3 on the DNA are not certain, so only TCRdb's listed CDR3 is given. V usage is TRBV11-1 and J usage is TRBJ2-5; the DNA was not used to check the table's D call, TRBD1. The CDR3 is 18 amino acids in total, end residues counted. Per germline, CDR1 SGHAT and CDR2 FQDESV (reference sequence). CDR3 sequence reads: CASSLGRTGANYGYTFGS.